One and the same sample provided the 3 T cell receptor beta chains below, sequenced in a study of blood T cell repertoires in COVID-19. Sequencing used immunoSEQ multiplex PCR; TCRdb keeps in-frame clones, though not all of them. Of 140,000 to 150,000 clones listed, over 80% are singletons. The sequencing sample was made of PBMCs or T cells enriched from blood (not recorded which). The receptors stem from a woman in her 50s who had been exposed to COVID-19.

The CDR3 loop is CASSFLAGGASYF. The CDR3 nucleotides are TGTGCCAGCAGCTTTTTAGCGGGAGGGGCTTCGTATTTT. The chain employs TRBV7-9 and TRBJ2-3; 11 bases align to TRBD2. In germline, CDR1 is SEHNR, CDR2 FQNEAQ (reference sequence). V shed 3 bases, J shed 14 bases, and the junction held 7 bases outside the gene matches. The CDR3 has 13 amino acids.

The genes are TRBV10-3 and TRBJ2-7, with D perhaps TRBD2 (5 bases). Germline V gene lookup returns CDR1 ENHRY and CDR2 SYGVKD. The CDR3 is 13 amino acids. V lost 8 bases and J lost 7, with 18 bases in between. The DNA of the CDR3 is TGTGCCATCTCTACGACCATCCGGGATGAGCAGTACTTC. It encodes CAISTTIRDEQYF.

The chain joins TRBV7-9 to TRBJ2-7; D not certain. Trimming removed 4 bases from V and 6 bases from J, with 13 bases in between. CDR1 and CDR2 (germline): SEHNR, FQNEAQ (reference sequence). This CDR3 is built from 13 residues. The CDR3 nucleotides read TGTGCCAGCAGCTCCCCGGTCGCGAGCGAGCAGTACTTC. It yields the protein CASSSPVASEQYF.